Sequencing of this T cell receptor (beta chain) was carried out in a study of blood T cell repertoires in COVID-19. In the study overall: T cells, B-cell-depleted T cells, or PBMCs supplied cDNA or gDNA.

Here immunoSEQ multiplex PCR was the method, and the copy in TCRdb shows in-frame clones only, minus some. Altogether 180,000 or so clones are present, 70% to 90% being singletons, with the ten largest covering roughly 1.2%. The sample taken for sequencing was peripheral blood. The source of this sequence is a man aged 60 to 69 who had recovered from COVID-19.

The CDR3 DNA is TGTGCCTGCCGGGACAGGGGGTATGAGCAGTTCTTC. Protein: CACRDRGYEQFF. The chain carries TRBV12-3 or TRBV12-4 and TRBJ2-1; TRBD1 matches 11 bases. The CDR3 is 12 amino acids. With 11 bases clipped from V and 8 bases from J, the junction kept 5 bases outside the gene matches.